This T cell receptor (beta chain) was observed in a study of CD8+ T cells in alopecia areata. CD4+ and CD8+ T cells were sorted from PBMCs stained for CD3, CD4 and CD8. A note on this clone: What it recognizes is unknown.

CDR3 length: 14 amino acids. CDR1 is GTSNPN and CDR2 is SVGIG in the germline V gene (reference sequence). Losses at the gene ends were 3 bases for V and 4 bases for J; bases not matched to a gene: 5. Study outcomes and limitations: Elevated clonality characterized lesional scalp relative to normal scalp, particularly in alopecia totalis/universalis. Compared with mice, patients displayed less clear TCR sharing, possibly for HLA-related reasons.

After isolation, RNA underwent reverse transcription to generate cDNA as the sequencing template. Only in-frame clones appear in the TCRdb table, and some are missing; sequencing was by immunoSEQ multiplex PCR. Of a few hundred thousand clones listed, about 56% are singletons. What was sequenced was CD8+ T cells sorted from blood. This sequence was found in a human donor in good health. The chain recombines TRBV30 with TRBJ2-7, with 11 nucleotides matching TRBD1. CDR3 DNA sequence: TGTGCCTGGAGGGAGGACAGGGGGCGTTACGAGCAGTACTTC. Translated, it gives CAWREDRGRYEQYF.